The rows below give T cell receptor beta chains drawn from one sample of a study of shared clonotypes between healthy human individuals. TCRdb keeps only in-frame clones here, not all; method: immunoSEQ multiplex PCR. The sample yields some 1,100,000 clones, 75% to 85% seen once. The sample was memory CD4+ T cells from PBMCs. The receptors come from a man younger than 35 in good health. Some clones in this sample may be carry-over from other donors' samples. CDR3s include the opening cysteine and the closing phenylalanine or tryptophan. A D gene is named only where the DNA matches it firmly. Size tells how often a clone was seen (once, few, many) or the class of an expanded clone, and some rows leave it out.

TRBV28	NA	TRBJ1-2	NA	CASVGGYGYTF	TGTGCCTCTGTCGGGGGCTATGGCTACACCTTC
TRBV7-2	NA	TRBJ2-3	NA	CASSLDPGSDTQYF	TGTGCCAGCAGCTTAGATCCGGGGTCAGATACGCAGTATTTT
TRBV6-5	NA	TRBJ2-2	NA	CASSSRVHRELFF	TGTGCCAGCAGTAGCCGAGTCCACCGGGAGCTGTTTTTT
TRBV7-9	NA	TRBJ2-5	NA	CASSLVGERAQETQYF	TGTGCCAGCAGCTTAGTCGGGGAGAGGGCCCAAGAGACCCAGTACTTC
TRBV11-2	NA	TRBJ1-4	NA	CASRSYRGSRGVKEKLFF	TGTGCCAGCCGTTCCTACAGAGGGAGTAGGGGGGTAAAAGAAAAACTGTTTTTT
TRBV28	few	TRBJ2-7	NA	CASSSLTYEQYF	TGTGCCAGCAGTTCTCTTACCTACGAGCAGTACTTC
TRBV11-2	NA	TRBJ2-1	NA	CASSVLPWGDNEQFF	TGTGCCAGCAGCGTACTACCGTGGGGCGACAATGAGCAGTTCTTC
TRBV6-1	NA	TRBJ2-7	NA	CATAISGVDEQYF	TGTGCCACAGCCATTTCCGGGGTAGACGAGCAGTACTTC
TRBV19	NA	TRBJ2-6	NA	CATRQSSGANVLTF	TGTGCCACCCGACAGTCCTCTGGGGCCAACGTCCTGACTTTC
TRBV7-2	NA	TRBJ1-2	NA	CASSGGGQRNYGYTF	TGTGCCAGCAGCGGTGGTGGGCAGCGAAACTATGGCTACACCTTC
TRBV4-2	once	TRBJ2-6	NA	CASSQDRLSGANVLTF	TGTGCCAGCAGCCAAGACAGACTCTCTGGGGCCAACGTCCTGACTTTC
TRBV28	NA	TRBJ1-1	TRBD1	CASSPGTGGGSPEAFF	TGTGCCAGCAGTCCCGGAACAGGGGGAGGATCCCCTGAAGCTTTCTTT
TRBV18	NA	TRBJ2-7	NA	CASSPLTGIGEQYF	TGTGCCAGCTCACCCCTTACCGGTATCGGCGAGCAGTACTTC
TRBV29-1	NA	TRBJ1-2	TRBD1	CSVGSRDRGFGGYTF	TGCAGCGTTGGAAGTCGGGACAGGGGTTTCGGTGGCTACACCTTC
TRBV5-6	NA	TRBJ1-1	NA	CASSFGTVNTEAFF	TGTGCCAGCAGCTTTGGGACGGTGAACACTGAAGCTTTCTTT
TRBV9	NA	TRBJ1-1	TRBD1	CASSVALTGNTEAFF	TGTGCCAGCAGCGTAGCTTTGACAGGGAACACTGAAGCTTTTTTT
TRBV7-2	NA	TRBJ1-1	NA	CASSLERSSPEAFF	TGTGCCAGCAGCTTAGAACGGAGTAGCCCTGAAGCTTTCTTT
TRBV9	once	TRBJ2-1	NA	CASSVLTGWNEQFF	TGTGCCAGCAGCGTCCTTACAGGGTGGAATGAGCAGTTCTTC